A single sample is the source of the 27 T cell receptor beta chains below, sequenced in a study of shared clonotypes between healthy human individuals. Sequenced by immunoSEQ multiplex PCR; TCRdb stores in-frame clones only, minus some. Found here are 750,000 to 1,000,000 clones, 80% to 95% of them singletons; the top ten hold 24%. Selected positively for CCR7 and CD45RO-negative, naive CD8 cells excluded terminally differentiated effector memory CD45RA+ cells. The sequenced material came from naive CD8+ T cells sorted from blood. These TCRs come from a young man in good health.

This rearrangement joins TRBV14 to TRBJ2-5; D call uncertain. CDR3 length equals 14 residues. Germline V gene data show CDR1 as SGHDN and CDR2 as FVKESK. Trimming removed 2 bases from V and 2 bases from J, with 9 bases in between. In DNA form, the CDR3 reads TGTGCCAGCAGCCAAAGTACAGCACAAGAGACCCAGTACTTC. It codes for CASSQSTAQETQYF.

The rearrangement uses TRBV27 and TRBJ2-5; TRBD2 aligns across 8 bases. The CDR3 is 16 amino acids. With 2 bases clipped from V and 4 bases from J, the junction kept 9 bases outside the gene matches. Germline V lookup: CDR1 MNHEY, CDR2 SMNVEV (reference sequence). DNA for the CDR3: TGTGCCAGCAGTTTAATCGGAGCGGGAGAATTAGAGACCCAGTACTTC. Protein sequence: CASSLIGAGELETQYF.

CDR3 region: CASSNGGAYEQYF. The CDR3 DNA sequence: TGCGCCAGCAGTAATGGGGGGGCCTACGAGCAGTACTTC. The rearrangement links TRBV4-3 to TRBJ2-7; 7 bases line up with TRBD2. V lost 6 bases and J lost 2; bases outside the gene matches: 4. CDR1 and CDR2 from the germline V gene are LGHNA and YSLEER. This CDR3 has 13 amino acids.

This clone has a single count. The J gene is TRBJ1-4, the V gene TRBV6-6; D is ambiguous. Trimming took 0 bases from V and 8 from J, leaving 10 bases between them. CDR3 length: 14 residues. Per the germline V gene, CDR1 is MNHNY and CDR2 is SVGAGI (reference sequence). The DNA for the CDR3 is TGTGCCAGCAGTTACTCTTCCAGTGGAGAAAAACTGTTTTTT. It codes for CASSYSSSGEKLFF.

The chain uses TRBV7-2 and TRBJ2-3, with D possibly matching TRBD1 (8 bases). This CDR3 spans 18 amino acids. Trimming stripped 5 bases from V and 4 bases from J, with 25 bases between. CDR1 SGHTA and CDR2 FQGNSA come from the germline V gene. In DNA, the CDR3 is TGTGCCAGCAGCCAAAGCGAAGGGGGGGACAGGAGGGCAGATACGCAGTATTTT. Translating gives CASSQSEGGDRRADTQYF.

V usage is TRBV7-4 and J usage is TRBJ1-5, with D hard to call. Germline loops: CDR1 SGHVT, CDR2 SQSDAQ. The length of the CDR3 is 14 residues. The V end lost 5 bases, the J end lost 6 bases, and 14 bases lay between the germline ends. CDR3 bases: TGTGCCAGCAGCACAATCAATCGGTGTCAGCCCCAGCATTTT. It is translated as CASSTINRCQPQHF.

This clone was seen once. This sequence joins TRBV13 and TRBJ2-5; D is perhaps TRBD1 or TRBD2 (5 bases each). This CDR3 is 16 amino acids long. V was clipped by 0 bases and J by 2 bases, with 13 bases between them. Germline loops: CDR1 PRHDT, CDR2 FYEKMQ (reference sequence). The CDR3 here is CASSLGAGTLQETQYF. DNA of the CDR3: TGTGCCAGCAGCTTAGGCGCAGGGACCCTACAAGAGACCCAGTACTTC.

The chain recombines TRBV5-6 with TRBJ2-1; unclear D gene. This CDR3 comprises 12 residues. Trimming shortened V by 1 base and J by 10 bases, and 9 bases separated the two germline ends. Germline values: CDR1 SGHDT, CDR2 YYEEEE. The CDR3 sequence is CASSLLRLEQFF. The CDR3, as DNA: TGTGCCAGCAGCTTGTTGAGGCTAGAGCAGTTCTTC.

The gene calls are TRBV5-6 and TRBJ1-2; no firm D call. V shed 0 bases and J shed 5 bases, with 8 bases lying between them. The CDR3 is 13 amino acids. CDR1 and CDR2 (germline): SGHDT, YYEEEE. The CDR3 DNA reads TGTGCCAGCAGCTTGGGGAGATATTATGGCTACACCTTC. Protein: CASSLGRYYGYTF.

The J gene is TRBJ2-7, the V gene TRBV4-1; TRBD1 agrees at 7 bases. This CDR3 has 18 residues. V was clipped by 1 base and J by 3 bases; unmatched bases: 15. Germline lookup yields CDR1 MGHRA and CDR2 YSYEKL. The DNA of the CDR3 is TGCGCCAGCAGCCAAGTCACGGCCCCCGGCAGGGGGTTCTACGAGCAGTACTTC. This translates into CASSQVTAPGRGFYEQYF.

The chain joins TRBV9 to TRBJ2-2; 7 nucleotides agree with TRBD1. The CDR3 extends over 13 amino acids. J lost 4 bases, V lost 7 bases, and 4 bases had no gene match. Per germline, CDR1 SGDLS and CDR2 YYNGEE. The CDR3 DNA reads TGTGCCAGCGAGGGACAGCCCACCGGGGAGCTGTTTTTT. Translated: CASEGQPTGELFF.

The J gene is TRBJ2-7, the V gene TRBV27, with 8 bases identical to TRBD1. The CDR3 covers 14 residues. Germline CDR1 reads MNHEY; CDR2 reads SMNVEV (reference sequence). V gave up 3 bases and J gave up 4 bases; unmatched junction bases: 5. The CDR3 here is CASSFSGGWYEQYF. Here the CDR3 DNA reads TGTGCCAGCAGTTTCTCAGGGGGCTGGTACGAGCAGTACTTC.

The V and J genes are TRBV5-1 and TRBJ2-1; D may match TRBD1 or TRBD2 (5 bases each). The germline V gene encodes CDR1 SGHRS and CDR2 YFSETQ. The CDR3 has 15 amino acids. The V end lost 1 base, the J end lost 2 bases, and 10 bases lay between the germline ends. The CDR3 region has the DNA TGCGCCAGCAGCTTGTGGGACGGAGCCTACAATGAGCAGTTCTTC. Translation: CASSLWDGAYNEQFF.

The chain links TRBV6-5 to TRBJ2-1; D perhaps matches TRBD2 (6 bases). V was cut by 6 bases and J by 1 base, with 10 bases left in between. The CDR3 spans 14 residues. The germline gives CDR1 MNHEY, CDR2 SVGAGI. CDR3: CASSVADSYNEQFF. The CDR3 DNA reads TGTGCCAGCAGCGTAGCGGATTCCTACAATGAGCAGTTCTTC.

This chain uses TRBV2 with TRBJ2-7; D perhaps matches TRBD2 (5 bases). Germline CDR1 reads SNHLY; CDR2 reads FYNNEI. The CDR3 has 15 residues. V dropped 7 bases and J dropped 4 bases, with 20 bases sitting between them. CDR3 residues: CASTDARDKGYEQYF. CDR3 nucleotide sequence: TGTGCCAGCACCGACGCTCGGGATAAGGGATACGAGCAGTACTTC.

The rearrangement uses TRBV13 and TRBJ2-7; tentatively, D is TRBD1 or TRBD2 (5 bases each). Per the germline V gene, CDR1 is PRHDT and CDR2 is FYEKMQ (reference sequence). The CDR3 is 15 residues long. Trimming shortened V by 3 bases and J by 6 bases, and 18 bases separated the two germline ends. CDR3 sequence: CASSLGPSTGSEQYF. CDR3 nucleotide sequence: TGTGCCAGCAGCTTGGGACCCTCGACGGGCTCCGAGCAGTACTTC.

The chain links TRBV7-2 to TRBJ1-1; D is perhaps TRBD1 (5 bases). Germline CDR1 and CDR2: SGHTA and FQGNSA. With 1 base removed from V and 12 bases from J, the gap between germline ends came to 9 bases. The CDR3 is made up of 11 amino acids. CDR3 protein: CASSLGGNTFF. The CDR3 DNA is TGTGCCAGCAGCTTAGGGGGGAATACTTTCTTT.

This clone has just one count. This chain joins TRBV5-8 and TRBJ1-2; no definite D call. V was shortened by 2 bases and J by 1 base, with 12 bases between the two germline ends. There are 15 residues in the CDR3. The germline CDR1 and CDR2 sequences are SGHTS and YDEGEE. The CDR3 DNA reads as TGTGCCAGCAGCTTAAACCTTCTTATTAACTATGGCTACACCTTC. It yields the protein CASSLNLLINYGYTF.

V gene TRBV27 combines with J gene TRBJ2-5; D is possibly TRBD1 (5 bases). The CDR3 extends over 17 amino acids. Germline loops: CDR1 MNHEY, CDR2 SMNVEV (reference sequence). With 4 bases removed from V and 2 bases from J, the gap between germline ends came to 20 bases. The chain's CDR3 is CASSSGAAEAIQETQYF. CDR3 coding DNA: TGTGCCAGCAGTTCTGGGGCAGCAGAAGCGATACAAGAGACCCAGTACTTC.

The rearrangement uses TRBV19 and TRBJ1-5, with D unclear. Trimming stripped 2 bases from V and 15 bases from J, with 11 bases between. This CDR3 comprises 11 residues. In germline, CDR1 is LNHDA, CDR2 SQIVND (reference sequence). The CDR3 coding sequence is TGTGCCAGTAGTATAAACCCCAGCCCGCATTTT. This sequence encodes CASSINPSPHF. Variable domain in full (rest from reference TRBV19 and TRBJ1-5): DGGITQSPKYLFRKEGQNVTLSCEQNLNHDAMYWYRQDPGQGLRLIYYSQIVNDFQKGDIAEGYSVSREKKESFPLTVTSAQKNPTAFYLCASSINPSPHFGDGTRLSIL.

Concerning this clone: Other nucleotide sequences in the sample specify the same CDR3. This sequence joins TRBV29-1 and TRBJ2-7; tentative D call: TRBD1 (5 bases). The CDR3 extends over 12 amino acids. CDR1 is SQVTM and CDR2 is ANQGSEA in the germline V gene. Trimming removed 4 bases at V and 2 bases at J, with 9 bases between. The CDR3 sequence: CSVVGLTYEQYF. The CDR3 nucleotides read TGCAGCGTTGTGGGGCTGACCTACGAGCAGTACTTC.

This clone was seen only once. The chain is built from TRBV5-1 and TRBJ1-1; D perhaps matches TRBD1 (6 bases). From germline, CDR1 is SGHRS and CDR2 YFSETQ. This CDR3 is 12 amino acids long. Deletions cut 0 bases from V and 11 bases from J, with 11 bases between. The CDR3 nucleotides read TGCGCCAGCAGCTTGGACAGGGCTGGGGCTTTCTTT. This gives the protein CASSLDRAGAFF.

The V and J genes are TRBV29-1 and TRBJ2-7; 9 bases match TRBD1. The CDR3 loop spans 11 amino acids. In germline, CDR1 is SQVTM, CDR2 ANQGSEA. V gave up 7 bases and J gave up 5 bases; unmatched junction bases: 3. The CDR3 here is CSGGQGHEQYF. The CDR3 coding sequence is TGCAGCGGCGGACAGGGGCACGAGCAGTACTTC.

This chain links TRBV30 with TRBJ2-7; D is tentatively TRBD1 or TRBD2 (5 bases each). This CDR3 contains 13 residues. V lost 2 bases and J 2 bases, leaving 10 bases between the germline ends. The V gene's germline CDR1 is GTSNPN and CDR2 SVGIG (reference sequence). Here the CDR3 DNA reads TGTGCCTGGAGTACCGGGACCACCTACGAGCAGTACTTC. Protein: CAWSTGTTYEQYF.

V usage is TRBV27 and J usage is TRBJ1-1, with D possibly TRBD1 on 6 matching bases. The germline V and J ends were trimmed by 6 bases and 3 bases, with 14 bases remaining between them. From germline, CDR1 is MNHEY and CDR2 SMNVEV (reference sequence). This CDR3 region has 14 residues. The CDR3 DNA is TGTGCCAGCAGGACCCCAGGGGCAGACACTGAAGCTTTCTTT. The encoded protein is CASRTPGADTEAFF.

The CDR3 DNA sequence: TGTGCCAGCAGCGCGAGTACAGGGATCCAAGAGACCCAGTACTTC. This translates into CASSASTGIQETQYF. The chain carries TRBV7-6 and TRBJ2-5, with a tentative D call TRBD1 (6 bases). Germline V gene lookup returns CDR1 SGHVS and CDR2 FNYEAQ. The germline V and J ends were trimmed by 5 bases and 1 base, with 14 bases remaining between them. The CDR3 totals 15 residues.

The gene calls are TRBV2 and TRBJ2-1; 8 bases agree with TRBD2. From germline, CDR1 is SNHLY and CDR2 FYNNEI. V was pared by 8 bases and J by 15 bases, with 6 bases of the junction left unmatched. This CDR3 is built from 10 residues. CDR3: CASGGLGPFF. The DNA for the CDR3 is TGTGCCAGCGGGGGACTAGGGCCGTTCTTC.